This record concerns one T cell receptor (delta chain) sequence. The record originates from a study of gamma-delta T cells after stem cell transplantation. V lost 4 bases and J lost 0; bases outside the gene matches: 3. Germline V gives CDR1 TVYSNPD, CDR2 GDNSRS (reference sequence). The CDR3 totals 13 residues. TCRdb reprocessed the RT-PCR reads using CATT. The sample yields some 1,500 delta-chain clones, 45% seen once. Sequences were obtained from gamma-delta T cells. This sequence joins TRDV3 and TRDJ1; TRDD3 agrees at 9 bases. This sequence was found in a human donor. It is not recorded whose cells these are; they may come from a transplant donor. CDR3: CASSGGYTDKLIF. The CDR3 region has the DNA TGTGCCTCCTCTGGGGGATACACCGATAAACTCATCTTT.